Described below is a single TCR beta chain sequence and its context. Its specificity is not known. The sample is drawn from a study of T cell responses to AZD1222 COVID-19 vaccine. Whole-study context: Samples with a second dose at about 4 or about 12 weeks were pooled together.

Points from the study as a whole: Baseline seropositivity characterized only six or seven AZD1222 recipients.

Here immunoSEQ multiplex PCR was the method, and the copy in TCRdb shows in-frame clones only, minus some. Among roughly 99,000 clones, 75% to 90% were seen once, and the ten largest hold roughly 4.3%. The V gene lost 0 bases and the J gene lost 6 bases, with 18 bases spanning the gap. The CDR3 length is 16 residues. Germline V lookup: CDR1 SGHNT, CDR2 YYREEE (reference sequence). The chain combines TRBV5-4 with TRBJ1-2, with a weak D call TRBD1 (5 bases). Specimen: peripheral blood, collected on day 0 of AZD1222 vaccination. The clonotype originates from an adult in good health. CDR3 DNA sequence: TGTGCCAGCAGCTTGGTAGGGATAGGGTTGGGGGATGGCTACACCTTC. This sequence encodes CASSLVGIGLGDGYTF.